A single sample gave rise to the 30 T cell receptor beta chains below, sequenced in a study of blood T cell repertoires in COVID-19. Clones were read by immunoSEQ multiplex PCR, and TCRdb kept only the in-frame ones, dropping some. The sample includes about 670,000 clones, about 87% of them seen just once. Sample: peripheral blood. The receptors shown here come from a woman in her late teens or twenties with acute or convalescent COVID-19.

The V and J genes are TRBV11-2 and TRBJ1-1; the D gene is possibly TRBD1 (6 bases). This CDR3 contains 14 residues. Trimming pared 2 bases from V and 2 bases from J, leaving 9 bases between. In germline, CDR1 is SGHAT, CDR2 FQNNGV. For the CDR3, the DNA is TGTGCCAGCAGCTTACAGGGACAAAACACTGAAGCTTTCTTT. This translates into CASSLQGQNTEAFF. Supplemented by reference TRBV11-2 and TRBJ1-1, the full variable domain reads EAGVAQSPRYKIIEKRQSVAFWCNPISGHATLYWYQQILGQGPKLLIQFQNNGVVDDSQLPKDRFSAERLKGVDSTLKIQPAKLEDSAVYLCASSLQGQNTEAFFGQGTRLTVV.

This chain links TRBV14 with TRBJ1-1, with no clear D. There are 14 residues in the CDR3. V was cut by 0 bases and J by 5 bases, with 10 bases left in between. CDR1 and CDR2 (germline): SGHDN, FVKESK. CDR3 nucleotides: TGTGCCAGCAGCCAAGATAGCGAAGGGACTGAAGCTTTCTTT. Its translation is CASSQDSEGTEAFF. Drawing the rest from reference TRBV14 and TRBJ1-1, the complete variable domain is EAGVTQFPSHSVIEKGQTVTLRCDPISGHDNLYWYRRVMGKEIKFLLHFVKESKQDESGMPNNRFLAERTGGTYSTLKVQPAELEDSGVYFCASSQDSEGTEAFFGQGTRLTVV.

CDR3 DNA sequence: TGTGCCAGCAGCTTAGAACTAGGGATAGAAGCTTTCTTT. Translated: CASSLELGIEAFF. The chain uses TRBV7-9 and TRBJ1-1; D is ambiguous. Germline CDR1 and CDR2: SEHNR and FQNEAQ (reference sequence). The CDR3 length is 13 residues. Trimming took off 1 base at V and 8 bases at J, with 11 bases between the two ends. The whole variable domain, filled in from reference TRBV7-9 and TRBJ1-1, reads DTGVSQNPRHKITKRGQNVTFRCDPISEHNRLYWYRQTLGQGPEFLTYFQNEAQLEKSRLLSDRFSAERPKGSFSTLEIQRTEQGDSAMYLCASSLELGIEAFFGQGTRLTVV.

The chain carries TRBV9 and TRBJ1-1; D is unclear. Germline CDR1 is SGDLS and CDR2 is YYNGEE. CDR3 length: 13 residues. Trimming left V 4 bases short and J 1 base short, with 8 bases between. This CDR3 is CASSISPNTEAFF. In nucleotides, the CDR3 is TGTGCCAGCAGCATATCCCCGAACACTGAAGCTTTCTTT.

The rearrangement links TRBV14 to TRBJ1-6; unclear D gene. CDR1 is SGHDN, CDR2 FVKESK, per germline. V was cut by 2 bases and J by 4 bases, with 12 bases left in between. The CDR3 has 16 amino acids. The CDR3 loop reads CASSQQQRLYNSPLHF. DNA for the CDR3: TGTGCCAGCAGCCAACAACAGCGACTATATAATTCACCCCTCCACTTT.

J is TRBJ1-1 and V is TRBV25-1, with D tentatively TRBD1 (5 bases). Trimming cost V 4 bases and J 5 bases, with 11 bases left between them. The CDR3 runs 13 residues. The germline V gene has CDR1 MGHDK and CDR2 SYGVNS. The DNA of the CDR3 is TGTGCCAGCAGTGTAATGCAGGGAACTGAAGCTTTCTTT. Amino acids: CASSVMQGTEAFF.

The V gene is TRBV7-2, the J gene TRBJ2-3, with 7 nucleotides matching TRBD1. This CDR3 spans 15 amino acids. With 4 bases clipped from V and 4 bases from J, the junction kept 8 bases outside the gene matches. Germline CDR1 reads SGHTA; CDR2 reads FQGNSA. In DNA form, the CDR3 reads TGTGCCAGCAGCTACAGACAGGGTGGCCCAGATACGCAGTATTTT. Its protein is CASSYRQGGPDTQYF.

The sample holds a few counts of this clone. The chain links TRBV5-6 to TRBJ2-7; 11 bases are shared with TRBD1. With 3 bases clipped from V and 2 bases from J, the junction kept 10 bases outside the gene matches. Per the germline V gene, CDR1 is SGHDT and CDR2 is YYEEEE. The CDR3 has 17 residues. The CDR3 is CASSWDLGQGAPYEQYF. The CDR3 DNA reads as TGTGCCAGCAGCTGGGACCTTGGACAGGGGGCCCCCTACGAGCAGTACTTC.

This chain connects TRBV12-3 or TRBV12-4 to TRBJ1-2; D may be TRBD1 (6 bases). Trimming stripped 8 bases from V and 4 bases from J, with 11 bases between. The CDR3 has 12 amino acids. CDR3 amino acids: CASGGQFYGYTF. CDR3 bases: TGTGCCAGCGGTGGACAGTTCTATGGCTACACCTTC.

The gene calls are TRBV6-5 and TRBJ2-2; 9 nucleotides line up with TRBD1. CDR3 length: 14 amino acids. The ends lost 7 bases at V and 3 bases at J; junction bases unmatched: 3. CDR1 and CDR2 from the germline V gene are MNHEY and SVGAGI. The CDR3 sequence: CASTTGGYTGELFF. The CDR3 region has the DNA TGTGCCAGCACCACAGGGGGCTACACCGGGGAGCTGTTTTTT.

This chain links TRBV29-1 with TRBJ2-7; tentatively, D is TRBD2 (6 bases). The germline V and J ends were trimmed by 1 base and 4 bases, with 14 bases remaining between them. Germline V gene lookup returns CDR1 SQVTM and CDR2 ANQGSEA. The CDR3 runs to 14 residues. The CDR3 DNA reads TGCAGCGTTGAAGTGGGGGACTTCACATACGAGCAGTACTTC. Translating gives CSVEVGDFTYEQYF.

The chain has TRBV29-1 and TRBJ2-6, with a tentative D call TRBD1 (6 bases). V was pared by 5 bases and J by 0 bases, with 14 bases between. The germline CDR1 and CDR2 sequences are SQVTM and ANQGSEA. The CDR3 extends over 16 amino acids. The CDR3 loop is CSVIHGQISGANVLTF. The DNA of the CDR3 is TGCAGCGTTATACATGGACAGATCTCTGGGGCCAACGTCCTGACTTTC. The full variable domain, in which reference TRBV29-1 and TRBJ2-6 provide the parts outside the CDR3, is SAVISQKPSRDICQRGTSLTIQCQVDSQVTMMFWYRQQPGQSLTLIATANQGSEATYESGFVIDKFPISRPNLTFSTLTVSNMSPEDSSIYLCSVIHGQISGANVLTFGAGSRLTVL.

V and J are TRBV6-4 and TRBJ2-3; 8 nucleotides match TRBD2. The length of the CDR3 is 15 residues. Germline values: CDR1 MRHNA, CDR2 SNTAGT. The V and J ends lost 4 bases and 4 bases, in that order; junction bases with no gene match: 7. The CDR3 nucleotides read TGTGCCAGCAGTGTGAAAGCGGGGGCAGCAGATACGCAGTATTTT. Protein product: CASSVKAGAADTQYF.

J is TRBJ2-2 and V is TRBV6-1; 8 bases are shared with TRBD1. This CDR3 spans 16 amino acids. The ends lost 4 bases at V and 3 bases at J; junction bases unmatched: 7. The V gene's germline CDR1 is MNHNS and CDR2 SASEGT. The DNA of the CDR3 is TGTGCCAGCAGTGGGCAGACAGGGGCCTACACCGGGGAGCTGTTTTTT. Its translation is CASSGQTGAYTGELFF.

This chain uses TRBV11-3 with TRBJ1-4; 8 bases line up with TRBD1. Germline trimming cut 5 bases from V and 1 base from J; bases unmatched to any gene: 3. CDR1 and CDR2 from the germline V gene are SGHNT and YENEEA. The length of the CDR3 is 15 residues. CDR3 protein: CASSGTGGTNEKLFF. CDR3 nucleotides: TGTGCCAGCAGCGGAACAGGGGGAACTAATGAAAAACTGTTTTTT.

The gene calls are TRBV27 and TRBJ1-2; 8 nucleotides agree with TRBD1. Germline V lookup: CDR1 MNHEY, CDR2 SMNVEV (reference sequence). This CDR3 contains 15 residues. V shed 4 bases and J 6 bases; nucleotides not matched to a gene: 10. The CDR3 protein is CASSSIRTGIDGYTF. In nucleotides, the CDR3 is TGTGCCAGCAGTTCAATCAGGACAGGGATAGATGGCTACACCTTC.

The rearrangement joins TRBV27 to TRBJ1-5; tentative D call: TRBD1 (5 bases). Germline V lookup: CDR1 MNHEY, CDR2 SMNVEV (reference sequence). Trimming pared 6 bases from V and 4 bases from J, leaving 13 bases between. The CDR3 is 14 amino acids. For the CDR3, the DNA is TGTGCCAGCAGCAAACGGGGGGGGAATCAGCCCCAGCATTTT. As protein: CASSKRGGNQPQHF.

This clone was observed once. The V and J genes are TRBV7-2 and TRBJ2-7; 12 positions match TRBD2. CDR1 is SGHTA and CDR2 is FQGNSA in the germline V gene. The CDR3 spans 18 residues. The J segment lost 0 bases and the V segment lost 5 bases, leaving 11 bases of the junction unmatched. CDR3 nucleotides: TGTGCCAGCAGCACCGCCCGGACTAGCGGGGCCCTCTCCTACGAGCAGTACTTC. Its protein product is CASSTARTSGALSYEQYF.

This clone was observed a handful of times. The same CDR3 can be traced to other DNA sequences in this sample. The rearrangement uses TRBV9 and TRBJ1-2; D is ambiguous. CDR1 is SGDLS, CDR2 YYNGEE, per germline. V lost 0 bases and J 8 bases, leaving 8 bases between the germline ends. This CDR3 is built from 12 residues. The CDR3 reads CASSVAGGGYTF. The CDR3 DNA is TGTGCCAGCAGCGTAGCAGGTGGAGGCTACACCTTC. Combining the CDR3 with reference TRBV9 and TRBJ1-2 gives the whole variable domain DSGVTQTPKHLITATGQRVTLRCSPRSGDLSVYWYQQSLDQGLQFLIQYYNGEERAKGNILERFSAQQFPDLHSELNLSSLELGDSALYFCASSVAGGGYTFGSGTRLTVV.

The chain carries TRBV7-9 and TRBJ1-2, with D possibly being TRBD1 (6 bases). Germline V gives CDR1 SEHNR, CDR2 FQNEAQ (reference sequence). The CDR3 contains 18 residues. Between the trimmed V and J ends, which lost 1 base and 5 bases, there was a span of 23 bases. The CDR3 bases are TGTGCCAGCAGCTTAGGTAGCCGACCAGGGGTCGGGATTTATGGCTACACCTTC. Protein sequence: CASSLGSRPGVGIYGYTF.

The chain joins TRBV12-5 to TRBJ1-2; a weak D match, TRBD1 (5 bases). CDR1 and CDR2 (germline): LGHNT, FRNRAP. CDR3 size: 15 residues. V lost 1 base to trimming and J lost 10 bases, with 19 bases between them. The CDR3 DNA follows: TGTGCTAGTGGTTTGGGCTGGGGAACAGGTACCCACTACACCTTC. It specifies CASGLGWGTGTHYTF.

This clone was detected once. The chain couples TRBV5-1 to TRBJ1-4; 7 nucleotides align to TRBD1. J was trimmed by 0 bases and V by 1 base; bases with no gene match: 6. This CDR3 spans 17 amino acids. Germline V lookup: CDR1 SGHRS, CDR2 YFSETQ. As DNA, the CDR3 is TGCGCCAGCAGCTTGTACCAAGGGACAGCAACTAATGAAAAACTGTTTTTT. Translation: CASSLYQGTATNEKLFF.

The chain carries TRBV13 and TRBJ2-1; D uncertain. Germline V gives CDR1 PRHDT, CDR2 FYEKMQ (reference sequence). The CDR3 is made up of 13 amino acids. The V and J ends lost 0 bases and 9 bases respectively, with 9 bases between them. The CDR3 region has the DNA TGTGCCAGCAGCTTAGGCCGAGGATCTGAGCAGTTCTTC. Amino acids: CASSLGRGSEQFF.

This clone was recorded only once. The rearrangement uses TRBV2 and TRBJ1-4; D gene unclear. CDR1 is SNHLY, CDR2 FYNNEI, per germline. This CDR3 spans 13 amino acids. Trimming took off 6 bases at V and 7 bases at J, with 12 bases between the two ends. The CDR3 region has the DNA TGTGCCAGCAGGGCATCCCCAGGTGAAAAACTGTTTTTT. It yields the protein CASRASPGEKLFF.

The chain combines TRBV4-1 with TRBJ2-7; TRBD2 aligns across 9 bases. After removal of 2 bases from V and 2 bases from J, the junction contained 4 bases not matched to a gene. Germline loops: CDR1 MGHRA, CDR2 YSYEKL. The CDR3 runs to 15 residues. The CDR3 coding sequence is TGCGCCAGCAGCCAAATAGCGGGGGAACCCTACGAGCAGTACTTC. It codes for CASSQIAGEPYEQYF.

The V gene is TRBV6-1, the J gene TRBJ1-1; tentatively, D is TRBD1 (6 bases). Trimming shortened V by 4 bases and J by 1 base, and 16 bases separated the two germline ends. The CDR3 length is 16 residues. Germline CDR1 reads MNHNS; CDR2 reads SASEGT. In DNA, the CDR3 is TGTGCCAGCAGTGTCCAGTCGACAGGAACGAACACTGAAGCTTTCTTT. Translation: CASSVQSTGTNTEAFF.

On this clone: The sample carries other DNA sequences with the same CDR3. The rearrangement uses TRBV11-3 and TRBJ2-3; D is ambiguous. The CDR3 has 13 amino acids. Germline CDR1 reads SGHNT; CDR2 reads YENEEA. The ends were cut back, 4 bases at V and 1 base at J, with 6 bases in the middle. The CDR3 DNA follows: TGTGCCAGCAGCTCCGGAGGCACAGATACGCAGTATTTT. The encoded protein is CASSSGGTDTQYF.

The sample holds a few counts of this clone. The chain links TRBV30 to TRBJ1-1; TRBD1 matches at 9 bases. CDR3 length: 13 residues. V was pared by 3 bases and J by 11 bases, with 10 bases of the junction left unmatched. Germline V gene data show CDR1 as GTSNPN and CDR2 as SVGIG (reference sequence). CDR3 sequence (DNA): TGTGCCTGGAGCCTTGACAGGGGGGTCGGGGCTTTCTTT. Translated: CAWSLDRGVGAFF.

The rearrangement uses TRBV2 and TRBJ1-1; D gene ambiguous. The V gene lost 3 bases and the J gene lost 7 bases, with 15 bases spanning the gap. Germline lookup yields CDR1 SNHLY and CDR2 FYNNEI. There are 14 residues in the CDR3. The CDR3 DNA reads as TGTGCCAGCAGTGATCGTACAGCTTTCGGTGAAGCTTTCTTT. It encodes CASSDRTAFGEAFF.

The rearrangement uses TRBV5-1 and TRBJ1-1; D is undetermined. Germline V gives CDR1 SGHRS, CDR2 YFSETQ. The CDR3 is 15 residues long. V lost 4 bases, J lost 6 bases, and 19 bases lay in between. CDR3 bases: TGCGCCAGCAGCCTCAGTCCAGACTTTAAACCTGAAGCTTTCTTT. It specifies CASSLSPDFKPEAFF.